This T cell receptor (beta chain) was documented in a study of cytotoxic CD8 clonotypes in ibrutinib-treated CLL. The CDR3 loop spans 13 amino acids. The germline CDR1 and CDR2 sequences are MNHEY and SMNVEV (reference sequence). V lost 2 bases and J 6 bases, leaving 7 bases between the germline ends. Sequencing used immunoSEQ multiplex PCR; TCRdb keeps in-frame clones, though not all of them. Seen here are 130,000 to 150,000 clones, around 80% observed once, and the top ten hold 9.5% to 15%. The chain uses TRBV27 and TRBJ2-2, with D unresolved. The sequencing used PBMCs, collected after 12 months of ibrutinib treatment. This clonotype was obtained from a human donor with chronic lymphocytic leukemia. In nucleotides, the CDR3 is TGTGCCAGCAGTTTAGGGGTCCCCGGGGAGCTGTTTTTT. Protein product: CASSLGVPGELFF.